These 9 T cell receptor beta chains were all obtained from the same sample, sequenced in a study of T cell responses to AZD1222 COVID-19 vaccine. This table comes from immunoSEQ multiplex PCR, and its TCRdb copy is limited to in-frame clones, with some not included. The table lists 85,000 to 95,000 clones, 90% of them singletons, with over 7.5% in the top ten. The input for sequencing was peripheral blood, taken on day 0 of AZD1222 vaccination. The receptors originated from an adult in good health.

CDR3 region: CASSMPQAGEQYF. CDR3 coding DNA: TGTGCCAGTAGTATGCCACAGGCCGGCGAGCAGTACTTC. The chain links TRBV19 to TRBJ2-7; maybe TRBD1 (5 bases). Germline V gene sequence: CDR1 LNHDA, CDR2 SQIVND (reference sequence). Trimming took 3 bases from V and 6 from J, leaving 12 bases between them. The CDR3 runs to 13 residues.

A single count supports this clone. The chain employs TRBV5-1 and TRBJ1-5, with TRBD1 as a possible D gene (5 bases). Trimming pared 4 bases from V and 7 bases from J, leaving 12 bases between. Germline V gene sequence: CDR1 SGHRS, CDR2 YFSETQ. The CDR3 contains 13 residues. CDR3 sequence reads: CASSEGRDQPQHF. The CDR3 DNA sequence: TGCGCCAGCAGCGAGGGGCGGGACCAGCCCCAGCATTTT.

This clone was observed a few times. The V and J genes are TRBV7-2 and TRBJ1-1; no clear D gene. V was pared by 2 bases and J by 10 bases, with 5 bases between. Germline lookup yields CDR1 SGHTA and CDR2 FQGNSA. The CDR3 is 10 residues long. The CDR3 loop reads CASSLRLAFF. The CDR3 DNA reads TGTGCCAGCAGCTTAAGGTTAGCTTTCTTT.

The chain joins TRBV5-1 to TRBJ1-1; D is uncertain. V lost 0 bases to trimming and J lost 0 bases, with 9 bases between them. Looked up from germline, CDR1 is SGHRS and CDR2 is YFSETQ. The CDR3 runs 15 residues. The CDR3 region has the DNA TGCGCCAGCAGCTTGGACCTAGGGATGAACACTGAAGCTTTCTTT. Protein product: CASSLDLGMNTEAFF. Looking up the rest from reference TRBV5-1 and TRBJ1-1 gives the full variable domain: KAGVTQTPRYLIKTRGQQVTLSCSPISGHRSVSWYQQTPGQGLQFLFEYFSETQRNKGNFPGRFSGRQFSNSRSEMNVSTLELGDSALYLCASSLDLGMNTEAFFGQGTRLTVV.

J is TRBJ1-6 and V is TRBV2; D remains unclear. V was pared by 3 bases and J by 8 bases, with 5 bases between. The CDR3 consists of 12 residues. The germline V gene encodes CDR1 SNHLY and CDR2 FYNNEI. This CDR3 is CASSDGDSPLHF. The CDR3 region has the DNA TGTGCCAGCAGTGATGGGGATTCACCCCTCCACTTT.

In nucleotides, the CDR3 is TGCGCCAGCAGCTTGGGCACTAAATACACTGAAGCTTTCTTT. Translating gives CASSLGTKYTEAFF. This rearrangement joins TRBV5-1 to TRBJ1-1; D is uncertain. The CDR3 runs 14 residues. Germline V gene sequence: CDR1 SGHRS, CDR2 YFSETQ. V was shortened by 0 bases and J by 3 bases, with 9 bases between the two germline ends.

In DNA, the CDR3 is TGTGCCAGCAGCTTTAATAGCTATAATTCACCCCTCCACTTT. Amino acid sequence: CASSFNSYNSPLHF. The gene calls are TRBV5-6 and TRBJ1-6, with no clear D. V lost 2 bases, J lost 3 bases, and 6 bases lay in between. Germline CDR1 and CDR2: SGHDT and YYEEEE. This CDR3 spans 14 amino acids.

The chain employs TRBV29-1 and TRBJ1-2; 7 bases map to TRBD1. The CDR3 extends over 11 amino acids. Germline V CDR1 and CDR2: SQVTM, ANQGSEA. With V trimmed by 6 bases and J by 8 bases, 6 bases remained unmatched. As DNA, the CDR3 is TGCAGCGTAGCGAGGACAGGCGGCTACACCTTC. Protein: CSVARTGGYTF.

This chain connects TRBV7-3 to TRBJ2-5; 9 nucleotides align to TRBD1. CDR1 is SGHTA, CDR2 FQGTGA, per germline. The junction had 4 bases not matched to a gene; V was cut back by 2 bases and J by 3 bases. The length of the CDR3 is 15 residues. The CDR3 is CASSLGDREKETQYF. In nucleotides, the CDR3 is TGTGCCAGCAGCTTAGGGGACAGGGAGAAAGAGACCCAGTACTTC.